The 19 T cell receptor gamma chains below were found in one sample sequenced in a study of gamma delta lymphoproliferative disorders and STAT genes. Genomic DNA from isolated PBMCs served as the sequencing template. TCRdb re-called the multiplex PCR reads with CATT. The table includes over 2,000 gamma-chain clones, approximately 10% detected once. Sequencing was done on a sample of blood. These TCRs come from a human donor in good health.

This clone is medium-sized by share. The chain couples TRGV8 to TRGJP2. The J gene, left out of TCRdb, was set here by checking the DNA against germline. From germline, CDR1 is VENAVY and CDR2 YDSYNSRV. The length of the CDR3 is 14 residues. The junction had 5 bases not matched to a gene; V was cut back by 2 bases and J by 5 bases. Written as DNA, the CDR3 is TGTGCCACCTGGGATAAAGGGAGTGATTGGATCAAGACGTTT. Encoded protein: CATWDKGSDWIKTF.

By frequency in the sample, this clone is medium-sized. The J gene is TRGJ1 or TRGJ2, the V gene TRGV10. TCRdb leaves out the J gene; it was filled in here by matching the DNA to germline. TRGV10 is classed as an ORF, of uncertain function. V lost 8 bases and J lost 0; bases outside the gene matches: 2. This CDR3 is built from 12 residues. CDR3: CAAWVNYYKKLF. The DNA of the CDR3 is TGTGCTGCGTGGGTGAATTATTATAAGAAACTCTTT.

By its share, this clone is medium-sized. The rearrangement uses TRGV4 and TRGJ1 or TRGJ2. TCRdb carries no J gene annotation; the J gene was assigned here by matching the DNA with germline. J was trimmed by 6 bases and V by 0 bases; bases with no gene match: 17. Germline V gene data show CDR1 as EGSTGY and CDR2 as YDSYTSSV. This CDR3 is 17 amino acids long. CDR3 sequence: CATWDGPLVKTGYKKLF. Here the CDR3 DNA reads TGTGCCACCTGGGATGGGCCGTTAGTTAAAACGGGTTATAAGAAACTCTTT.

This clone counts as medium-sized (0.01 to 0.1%). The rearrangement joins TRGV8 to TRGJ1 or TRGJ2. TCRdb offers no J gene call, so here the DNA was matched to germline to obtain one. Germline values: CDR1 VENAVY, CDR2 YDSYNSRV. The CDR3 runs 11 residues. V shed 5 bases and J 6 bases; nucleotides not matched to a gene: 4. CDR3 region: CATWGPYKKLF. CDR3 bases: TGTGCCACCTGGGGCCCTTATAAGAAACTCTTT.

This clone qualifies as medium-sized (0.01 to 0.1%). The CDR3 loop reads CATWDGRNYYKKLF. In DNA form, the CDR3 reads TGTGCCACCTGGGACGGGCGGAATTATTATAAGAAACTCTTT. The genes are TRGV2 and TRGJ1 or TRGJ2. Assignment of the J gene here rests on matching the DNA to germline, because TCRdb gives none. This CDR3 spans 14 amino acids. V gave up 0 bases and J gave up 0 bases; unmatched junction bases: 2. From germline, CDR1 is EGSNGY and CDR2 YDSYNSKV.

This clone is classed as medium-sized. The chain joins TRGV9 to TRGJ1 or TRGJ2. The J gene comes from matching the DNA to germline here; TCRdb lacks it. CDR1 and CDR2 from the germline V gene are GITISATS and ISYDGTV (reference sequence). V lost 2 bases and J lost 0; bases outside the gene matches: 1. CDR3 length: 13 amino acids. The CDR3 DNA reads TGTGCCTTGTGGGAGGGGAATTATTATAAGAAACTCTTT. This sequence encodes CALWEGNYYKKLF.

Sample share makes this clone medium-sized. The chain links TRGV10 to TRGJ1 or TRGJ2. The J gene comes from matching the DNA to germline here; TCRdb lacks it. TRGV10 belongs to the ORF category, with a function that is uncertain. The length of the CDR3 is 14 residues. Trimming at V came to 8 bases and at J to 6 bases, leaving 14 bases not matched to a gene. CDR3 DNA sequence: TGTGCTGCGTGGGCGCCTAGTTTGGGTTATAAGAAACTCTTT. As protein: CAAWAPSLGYKKLF.

This clone is judged medium-sized. The same CDR3 is also encoded by other DNA sequences in this sample. This chain uses TRGV2 with TRGJP1. TCRdb carries no J gene annotation; the J gene was assigned here by matching the DNA with germline. The V gene's germline CDR1 is EGSNGY and CDR2 YDSYNSKV. CDR3 size: 14 residues. Unmatched junction bases numbered 3, after V lost 1 base and J lost 4 bases. This chain's CDR3 is CATWDGSTGWFKIF. DNA of the CDR3: TGTGCCACCTGGGACGGAAGCACTGGTTGGTTCAAGATATTT.

This clone is medium-sized (0.01 to 0.1%) in the sample. The chain is built from TRGV10 and TRGJ1 or TRGJ2. TCRdb lists no J gene, so it was determined here by aligning the DNA to germline. TRGV10 counts as an open reading frame of uncertain function. The CDR3 spans 12 residues. The junction had 7 bases not matched to a gene; V was cut back by 8 bases and J by 5 bases. CDR3 sequence (DNA): TGTGCTGCGTGGGATAAGAATTATAAGAAACTCTTT. This codes for CAAWDKNYKKLF.

By share, this clone counts as medium-sized. The chain is built from TRGV4 and TRGJ1 or TRGJ2. TCRdb lists no J gene, so it was determined here by aligning the DNA to germline. Per the germline V gene, CDR1 is EGSTGY and CDR2 is YDSYTSSV. This CDR3 has 14 residues. After removal of 0 bases from V and 2 bases from J, the junction contained 4 bases not matched to a gene. Here the CDR3 reads CATWDGAYYYKKLF. CDR3 nucleotides: TGTGCCACCTGGGATGGGGCCTATTATTATAAGAAACTCTTT.

This clone ranks as medium-sized. The gene calls are TRGV8 and TRGJ1 or TRGJ2. No J segment appears in TCRdb, so it was assigned here by matching the sequence to germline. Per the germline V gene, CDR1 is VENAVY and CDR2 is YDSYNSRV. The CDR3 extends over 12 amino acids. The V gene end was trimmed by 1 base and the J gene end by 7 bases; junction bases not matched to a gene: 4. The CDR3 spells CATWDSNYKKLF. The CDR3 bases are TGTGCCACCTGGGATAGTAACTATAAGAAACTCTTT.

This clone qualifies as medium-sized. The chain carries TRGV2 and TRGJ1 or TRGJ2. TCRdb is silent on the J gene; assignment here came from matching the DNA to germline. Trimming at V came to 0 bases and at J to 12 bases, leaving 8 bases not matched to a gene. The germline CDR1 and CDR2 sequences are EGSNGY and YDSYNSKV. The CDR3 loop spans 12 amino acids. Written as DNA, the CDR3 is TGTGCCACCTGGGACGGGCAAGTTAGGAAACTCTTT. Its translation: CATWDGQVRKLF.

The chain combines TRGV8 with TRGJP. TCRdb leaves out the J gene; it was filled in here by matching the DNA to germline. The germline CDR1 and CDR2 sequences are VENAVY and YDSYNSRV. The CDR3 totals 17 residues. Losses at the gene ends were 3 bases for V and 7 bases for J; bases not matched to a gene: 9. The CDR3 region is CATWDPWVELGKKIKVF. The CDR3 nucleotides are TGTGCCACCTGGGATCCCTGGGTTGAGTTGGGCAAAAAAATCAAGGTATTT.

By its share, this clone is medium-sized (0.01 to 0.1%). The chain combines TRGV8 with TRGJ1 or TRGJ2. Because TCRdb records no J gene, it was assigned here through a match of the DNA to germline. The trim removed 5 bases at V and 3 bases at J, leaving 7 bases unmatched. CDR3 size: 13 residues. The germline CDR1 and CDR2 sequences are VENAVY and YDSYNSRV. The CDR3 reads CATWVQFYYKKLF. The CDR3 nucleotides read TGTGCCACCTGGGTCCAGTTTTATTATAAGAAACTCTTT.

This rearrangement joins TRGV8 to TRGJ1 or TRGJ2. TCRdb does not report a J gene; here it was assigned by matching the DNA to germline references. In germline, CDR1 is VENAVY, CDR2 YDSYNSRV. The CDR3 is made up of 16 amino acids. V lost 1 base, J lost 4 bases, and 13 bases stayed unmatched. CDR3 sequence reads: CATWDSAQRRYYKKLF. The CDR3 nucleotides read TGTGCCACCTGGGATAGCGCACAACGCCGATATTATAAGAAACTCTTT.

Sample share makes this clone medium-sized. The chain recombines TRGV2 with TRGJ1 or TRGJ2. TCRdb supplies no J gene; here it was assigned by aligning the nucleotide sequence to germline. The CDR3 loop spans 12 amino acids. The trim removed 2 bases at V and 5 bases at J, leaving 3 bases unmatched. The germline gives CDR1 EGSNGY, CDR2 YDSYNSKV. The CDR3 DNA reads as TGTGCCACCTGGGACGATGATTATAAGAAACTCTTT. This gives the protein CATWDDDYKKLF.

By share of the sample, this clone is large (0.1 to 1%). The V call is TRGV10, the J call TRGJP1. TCRdb gives no J gene; it was assigned here by matching the DNA to germline. TRGV10 counts as an open reading frame of uncertain function. The J segment lost 4 bases and the V segment lost 8 bases, leaving 14 bases of the junction unmatched. The CDR3 sequence is 16 residues long. The CDR3 sequence is CAAWDGGNDTGWFKIF. The CDR3, as DNA: TGTGCTGCGTGGGATGGGGGCAATGACACTGGTTGGTTCAAGATATTT.

By share, this clone ranks as medium-sized. The rearrangement joins TRGV3 to TRGJ1 or TRGJ2. The J gene, absent from TCRdb, was called here by matching the DNA to germline. The CDR3 sequence is 12 residues long. V was clipped by 7 bases and J by 7 bases; unmatched bases: 10. Germline-derived CDR1 and CDR2 are VTNTFY and YDVSTARD (reference sequence). The CDR3 DNA reads as TGTGCCACCTGCCTACCAGGGTATAAGAAACTCTTT. Its translation is CATCLPGYKKLF.

By share of the sample, this clone is medium-sized. V is TRGV10 and J is TRGJ1 or TRGJ2. TCRdb leaves out the J gene; it was filled in here by matching the DNA to germline. TRGV10 is assigned to the ORF class and has an uncertain function. V trimming: 8 bases; J trimming: 2 bases; junction bases outside the gene matches: 7. The CDR3 contains 13 residues. Here the CDR3 DNA reads TGTGCTGCGTGGGATTTGGATTATTATAAGAAACTCTTT. Translated: CAAWDLDYYKKLF.